This T cell receptor beta chain was recovered during a study of blood T cell repertoires in COVID-19. The CDR3 consists of 16 residues. Germline assignment: CDR1 MNHNY and CDR2 SVGAGI (reference sequence). Losses at the gene ends were 5 bases for V and 4 bases for J; bases not matched to a gene: 5. Method: immunoSEQ multiplex PCR; TCRdb's copy keeps in-frame clones and lacks some. The sample includes approximately 290,000 clones, approximately 90% of them seen just once. Sequencing input: peripheral blood. The chain carries TRBV6-6 and TRBJ2-3; 14 nucleotides line up with TRBD2. The receptor was isolated from a young man with acute or convalescent COVID-19. Here the CDR3 reads CASSVLTSGRADTQYF. CDR3 DNA sequence: TGTGCCAGCAGTGTTTTGACTAGCGGGAGGGCAGATACGCAGTATTTT.